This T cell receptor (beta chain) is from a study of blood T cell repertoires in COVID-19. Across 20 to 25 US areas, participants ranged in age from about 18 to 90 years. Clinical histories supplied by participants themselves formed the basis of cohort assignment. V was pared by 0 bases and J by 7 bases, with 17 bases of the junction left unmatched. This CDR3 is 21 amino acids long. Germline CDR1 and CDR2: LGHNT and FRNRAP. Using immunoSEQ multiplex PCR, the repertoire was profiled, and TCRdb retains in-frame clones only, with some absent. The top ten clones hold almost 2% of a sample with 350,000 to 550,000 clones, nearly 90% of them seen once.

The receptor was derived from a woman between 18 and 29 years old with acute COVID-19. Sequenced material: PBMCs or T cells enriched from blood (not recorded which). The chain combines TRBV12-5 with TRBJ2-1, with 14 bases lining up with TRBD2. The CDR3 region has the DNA TGTGCTAGTGGTTTGGTACGAAAAGACCCCGGGACTAGCGGGAGTTGGAATGAGCAGTTCTTC. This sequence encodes CASGLVRKDPGTSGSWNEQFF.